This T cell receptor (beta chain) was sequenced during a study of TIL therapy for anti-PD-1-resistant metastatic lung cancer. At the level of the study: Median tumor PD-L1 proportion score was about 6.6%. A handful of tumors were EGFR-mutant and two were ALK-rearranged. Study findings and constraints: Many TIL product clones were absent from baseline tumor, suggesting clonal contraction.

Germline V gives CDR1 MGHRA, CDR2 YSYEKL. The CDR3 runs to 15 residues. Deletions cut 0 bases from V and 2 bases from J, with 7 bases between. Time point: pre-treatment sample, taken before nivolumab and TIL therapy. The tumor samples were excised metastases, mostly pleural nodules or supraclavicular lymph nodes. The immunoSEQ assay was v3. Produced via immunoSEQ multiplex PCR; TCRdb's table is partial and in-frame only. Of roughly 8,000 clones in the sample, 70% to 80% were seen once. For this clone: Its antigen is still unknown.

The V gene is TRBV4-1, the J gene TRBJ1-4, with TRBD1 as a possible D gene (6 bases). The input for sequencing was tumor tissue, taken at baseline. The TCR sequence derives from a person aged 25 to 85 with non-small cell lung cancer. The CDR3 sequence is CASSQDRGTNEKLFF. DNA of the CDR3: TGCGCCAGCAGCCAAGACAGGGGCACTAATGAAAAACTGTTTTTT.